Sequencing of this T cell receptor (beta chain) was carried out in a study of CD8 T cells in Susac syndrome. Reverse transcription used roughly 0.45 to 1 ug RNA and random hexamers. With immunoSEQ multiplex PCR, TCR beta CDR3 was amplified across 54 Vbeta and 13 Jbeta. TCRdb ran MiXCR on the immunoSEQ multiplex PCR reads and lists one entry per CDR3 protein. The table has roughly 200,000 distinct CDR3 sequences, 85% to 95% seen once. This clonotype was counted once. From blood CD8+ and CD4+ T cells, the TCR beta chain was sequenced. Each multiple sclerosis control was a treatment-naive patient with relapsing-remitting disease that was either stable or active. FACS was used to enrich TEMRA cells, whereas the CD8+ and CD4+ T cells were obtained by negative isolation. V was pared by 8 bases and J by 0 bases, with 17 bases between. The CDR3 extends over 16 amino acids. Germline V lookup: CDR1 ENHRY, CDR2 SYGVKD.

The sequence came from a human donor with multiple sclerosis. The chain links TRBV10-3 to TRBJ1-3, with D perhaps matching TRBD1 (5 bases). The sequenced sample consisted of CD8+ T cells from PBMCs. The CDR3 region is CAIGGRQASSGNTIYF. CDR3 DNA sequence: TGTGCCATCGGGGGACGGCAGGCCAGCTCTGGAAACACCATATATTTT.